This TCR beta chain was sequenced during a study of CD8 T cells in Susac syndrome (dated by TCRdb to the late 2010s). Regarding the complete study: Whether CD8+ T cell activation and differentiation in Susac syndrome was antigen driven was tested using repertoire sequencing. The research as a whole found: The number of individuals in the TCR sequencing and HLA analysis was acknowledged as relatively small.

Notes on this clonotype: There is no known antigen for this receptor. No base qualities exist here, and no much larger clone lies one base off it.

Peripheral blood CD8+ and CD4+ T cells from healthy donors, Susac syndrome patients and multiple sclerosis patients were profiled using high-throughput TCR beta sequencing. The multiple sclerosis controls were treatment-naive patients whose relapsing-remitting disease, either stable or active, fulfilled the revised McDonald criteria. Bulk CD8+ and CD4+ T cells were purified magnetically by negative isolation, whereas CD8+ TEMRA cells were enriched by FACS. Blood was drawn into EDTA tubes, processed within 24 hours, and PBMCs were isolated by density gradient centrifugation. PBMCs intended for TCR sequencing were cryopreserved in liquid nitrogen and were subsequently thawed in a 37 degrees C water bath. Purity of sorted or isolated CD4+, CD8+ and CD8+ TEMRA cells was at least 90%. RNA was extracted with the RNeasy kit and about 0.5 to 1 ug was reverse transcribed using random hexamers. The immunoSEQ multiplex PCR assay, which covers 54 Vbeta and 13 Jbeta segments, was used to amplify TCR beta CDR3 regions. PCR amplification bias was corrected using a synthetic template baseline for primer optimization and computational correction. The study's processing was this. Reads were annotated to V, D and J genes according to IMGT and were analyzed with immunoSEQ Analyzer, with only productive sequences retained. Clonality was computed as one minus Shannon entropy normalized by log2 of the number of productive unique sequences. For each patient and control, public and private clones were evaluated among the 100 most prevalent clones. Clones were defined as Susac-specific when absent from the healthy and MS cohorts, from approximately 1,100 published viral clones and from other ImmuneACCESS disease sequences. TCRdb ran its own pipeline on the public reads, namely fastp trimming at Q25 and MiXCR clone calling, and kept in-frame beta chains. Here each entry gathers all rows of one CDR3 protein and keeps the most common genes and DNA. TCRdb's processing, not the authors', yielded these V and J calls. Within this sample are 120,000 to 150,000 distinct CDR3 sequences, with around 96% of them counted one time only. The leading ten clones occupy around 0.12% of the sample.

There are 14 amino acids in the CDR3, from cysteine to phenylalanine inclusive. Just CDR3 DNA is preserved here, 42 bases in frame from base 1. Taken from the germline V gene (reference sequence), the CDR1 and CDR2 loops are SGHNT and YYREEE. V and J lose 0 bases and 11 bases, and a span of 18 bases separates them. The material sequenced was CD4+ T cells from PBMCs. The chain is encoded by TRBV5-4 joined to TRBJ2-7; the D call could be TRBD1 or TRBD2, with each sharing 5 bases. This clonotype was sampled from a human donor with multiple sclerosis. The CDR3 reads CASSLDRRVGPEYF. The DNA reads TGTGCCAGCAGCTTGGACAGGCGGGTGGGTCCGGAGTACTTC. When the CDR3 is completed using the reference TRBV5-4 and TRBJ2-7 genes on either side, the full variable domain is ETGVTQSPTHLIKTRGQQVTLRCSSQSGHNTVSWYQQALGQGPQFIFQYYREEENGRGNFPPRFSGLQFPNYSSELNVNALELDDSALYLCASSLDRRVGPEYFGPGTRLTVT.